The 7 T cell receptor beta chains below all came from one sample that was sequenced in a study of cytomegalovirus exposure and HLA in healthy donors. The assay was immunoSEQ multiplex PCR, and TCRdb's table has in-frame clones only and misses some. The sample includes over 100,000 clones, roughly nine tenths of them seen just once. Sample: PBMCs. These receptors originate from a woman aged 18-29 years in good health and CMV-seronegative.

The chain carries TRBV2 and TRBJ1-2; TRBD1 matches 7 bases. CDR1 and CDR2 (germline): SNHLY, FYNNEI. V lost 0 bases to trimming and J lost 5 bases; unmatched junction nucleotides: 9. This CDR3 has 16 amino acids. CDR3: CASSEALRDRHYGYTF. The CDR3 coding sequence is TGTGCCAGCAGTGAAGCGCTTCGGGACAGACATTATGGCTACACCTTC.

The V and J genes are TRBV10-1 and TRBJ1-3; D unresolved. The germline V gene has CDR1 WNHNN and CDR2 SYGVQD (reference sequence). V was trimmed by 3 bases and J by 0 bases, leaving 3 bases between them. This CDR3 is 13 amino acids long. As DNA, the CDR3 is TGCGCCAGCAGTGAAGCCTCTGGAAACACCATATATTTT. Translation gives CASSEASGNTIYF.

This clone was observed once. The chain carries TRBV6-6 and TRBJ1-4; no clear D. V lost 1 base to trimming and J lost 8 bases, with 14 bases between them. The CDR3 is 15 amino acids. Per germline, CDR1 MNHNY and CDR2 SVGAGI (reference sequence). The CDR3 DNA is TGTGCCAGCAGTTACTGGGCTGCGGGTCGGGAAAAACTGTTTTTT. Translating gives CASSYWAAGREKLFF.

V and J are TRBV18 and TRBJ1-6, with 8 positions matching TRBD1. V gave up 2 bases and J gave up 9 bases; unmatched junction bases: 9. The CDR3 consists of 16 residues. CDR1 KGHSH and CDR2 LQKENI come from the germline V gene. The CDR3: CASSPVGQGAASPLHF. The CDR3 nucleotides are TGTGCCAGCTCACCAGTCGGGCAGGGGGCAGCTTCACCCCTCCACTTT.

The chain carries TRBV10-3 and TRBJ2-7; D perhaps matches TRBD1 (6 bases). Germline V gene lookup returns CDR1 ENHRY and CDR2 SYGVKD. V was trimmed by 5 bases and J by 5 bases, leaving 16 bases between them. The CDR3 runs to 14 residues. CDR3 sequence (DNA): TGTGCCATCAGTCAGGTAGGGGGTTTGGACGAGCAGTACTTC. It codes for CAISQVGGLDEQYF.

The rearrangement joins TRBV6-5 to TRBJ2-2; maybe TRBD1 (6 bases). Germline loops: CDR1 MNHEY, CDR2 SVGAGI. CDR3 length: 14 amino acids. Trimming left V 5 bases short and J 5 bases short, with 12 bases between. CDR3 in DNA: TGTGCCAGCAGTGGCCAGGGGCTGACCGGGGAGCTGTTTTTT. Its translation: CASSGQGLTGELFF.

The chain employs TRBV5-1 and TRBJ1-1, with D perhaps matching TRBD1 (5 bases). V gave up 4 bases and J gave up 1 base, with 11 bases separating them. CDR3 size: 14 residues. The V gene's germline CDR1 is SGHRS and CDR2 YFSETQ. CDR3 sequence reads: CASSLTAANTEAFF. The CDR3 bases are TGCGCCAGCAGCCTGACAGCTGCGAACACTGAAGCTTTCTTT.